Listed below are T cell receptor beta chains from one sample, sequenced in a study of blood T cell repertoires in COVID-19. TCRdb keeps only in-frame clones here, not all; method: immunoSEQ multiplex PCR. The sample holds about 370,000 clones; about nine tenths are singletons and the top ten take 1.7%. What was sequenced was PBMCs or T cells enriched from blood (not recorded which). These receptors were taken from a woman aged 25 to 39 who had recovered from COVID-19. The CDR3 runs from the conserved cysteine through the conserved F or W. The D gene is left open where the match is weak. The size field is filled for only some rows; it gives once, few, many or a size class.

d_call,v_call,cdr3_length,j_call,clone_size,cdr3_nt,cdr3_aa
-,TRBV6-4,18,TRBJ2-7,-,TGTGCAAGCTTGGGGGGGGCGGGTGATACCCATAGTTCCCACGAGCAGTACTTC,CASLGGAGDTHSSHEQYF
-,TRBV30,18,TRBJ1-3,once,TGTGCCTGGAGTGTAGTACTTTGGGGCGAGAGCTCTGGAAACACCATATATTTT,CAWSVVLWGESSGNTIYF
TRBD1,TRBV11-2,17,TRBJ1-1,-,TGTGCCAGCAGGAGGAGGAGGGATCGACAGGGGCACACTGAAGCTTTCTTT,CASRRRRDRQGHTEAFF
-,TRBV7-2,14,TRBJ2-7,-,TGTGCCAGCAGCTTTCAAAGGCGGTCGGGCGAGCAGTACTTC,CASSFQRRSGEQYF
-,TRBV10-1,16,TRBJ1-1,-,TGCGCCAGCAGTGAGGAGGATTGTCCGGGGAGCACTGAAGCTTTCTTT,CASSEEDCPGSTEAFF
TRBD2,TRBV7-3,15,TRBJ2-1,-,TGTGCCAGCAGCCCCTTAGCGGGCCTTTACAATGAGCAGTTCTTC,CASSPLAGLYNEQFF
-,TRBV7-9,17,TRBJ1-1,-,TGTGCCAGCAGCTTAGTCAGGGTAAGACAGGAGGATACTGAAGCTTTCTTT,CASSLVRVRQEDTEAFF
TRBD1,TRBV19,18,TRBJ2-7,-,TGTGCCAGTAGCGGTTGGGGCCCTGACAGGGGGCTCTCCTACGAGCAGTACTTC,CASSGWGPDRGLSYEQYF
-,TRBV15,15,TRBJ1-5,-,TGTGCCACCAGCAGTAACAGGGATAAGGAGCAGCCCCAGCATTTT,CATSSNRDKEQPQHF
TRBD1,TRBV7-9,19,TRBJ1-5,-,TGTGCCAGCAGCCCCGGGACAGGGGGTGAAACTTATAGCAATCAGCCCCAGCATTTT,CASSPGTGGETYSNQPQHF
-,TRBV21-1,14,TRBJ1-1,-,TGTGCCAGCAGCACCAGGGGCAGGGACACTGAAGCTTTCTTT,CASSTRGRDTEAFF
-,TRBV2,15,TRBJ2-1,-,TGTGCCAGCAGTGAAGACCACAACTCCTACAATGAGCAGTTCTTC,CASSEDHNSYNEQFF
TRBD2,TRBV5-1,14,TRBJ2-1,-,TGCGCCAGCAGTCTTCTAGCGGGAGTGGATGAGCAGTTCTTC,CASSLLAGVDEQFF
TRBD1,TRBV14,16,TRBJ1-4,-,TGTGCCAGCAGCCACCGCAACCGGGACAGATATGAAAAACTGTTTTTT,CASSHRNRDRYEKLFF
-,TRBV19,13,TRBJ1-3,-,TGTGCCAGTAGTATCGGCTCTGGAAACACCATATATTTT,CASSIGSGNTIYF
TRBD1,TRBV7-9,15,TRBJ2-6,-,TGTGCCAGCAGCTTACAGGGGGTCGGGGCCAACGTCCTGACTTTC,CASSLQGVGANVLTF
-,TRBV29-1,13,TRBJ1-5,-,TGCAGCGTTCTAATGCAAAGCAATCAGCCCCAGCATTTT,CSVLMQSNQPQHF
-,TRBV7-2,15,TRBJ1-5,-,TGTGCCAGCAGCTTAGGGGCGGGTGGGTTTCAGCCCCAGCATTTT,CASSLGAGGFQPQHF
-,TRBV21-1,18,TRBJ2-1,-,TGTGCCAGCAGCAAAGTTTTGCGGCAGCCGAGCTCCTACAATGAGCAGTTCTTC,CASSKVLRQPSSYNEQFF
-,TRBV6-5,12,TRBJ1-4,once,TGTGCCAGCAGTACAGGGTCTGAAAAACTGTTTTTT,CASSTGSEKLFF
TRBD1,TRBV7-8,13,TRBJ1-1,-,TGTGCCAGCAGCACCGACAGGGGGACTGAAGCTTTCTTT,CASSTDRGTEAFF
TRBD1,TRBV4-3,16,TRBJ1-2,-,TGCGCCAGCAGCCAAGATCGTGACAGGGCCTCTAATGGCTACACCTTC,CASSQDRDRASNGYTF
-,TRBV4-2,17,TRBJ1-1,-,TGTGCCAGCAGCCAAGATCTAGGGCAGGGTGGTTTTACTGAAGCTTTCTTT,CASSQDLGQGGFTEAFF
TRBD1,TRBV18,19,TRBJ1-4,-,TGTGCCAGCTCACCCACCTTGGACAGGAGATTCGGGGATAATGAAAAACTGTTTTTT,CASSPTLDRRFGDNEKLFF
-,TRBV7-2,15,TRBJ2-1,-,TGTGCCAGCACCCCCGAGGGGGGGGTCACCAATGAGCAGTTCTTC,CASTPEGGVTNEQFF
-,TRBV9,16,TRBJ1-3,-,TGTGCCAGCAGCTCCCACAGGGAACCCTCTGGAAACACCATATATTTT,CASSSHREPSGNTIYF
TRBD1,TRBV5-6,17,TRBJ2-3,-,TGTGCCAGCAGTCCGGCGCGGGACAGGACGCCTGGAGATACGCAGTATTTT,CASSPARDRTPGDTQYF
-,TRBV6-4,14,TRBJ1-1,-,TGTGCCAGCAGTGAAAGGGGCGAAAACACTGAAGCTTTCTTT,CASSERGENTEAFF
TRBD1,TRBV30,15,TRBJ2-7,once,TGTGCCGTTAATTCTCCCGGGACAGCCTACTACGAGCAGTACTTC,CAVNSPGTAYYEQYF
-,TRBV7-2,17,TRBJ1-3,few,TGTGCCAGCAGCTTACTGAACAGAGACCCCTCTGGAAACACCATATATTTT,CASSLLNRDPSGNTIYF
TRBD1,TRBV7-9,17,TRBJ1-2,-,TGTGCCAGCAGCTCGAGGACAGGAAACCGAGCAGACTATGGCTACACCTTC,CASSSRTGNRADYGYTF
TRBD1,TRBV7-2,15,TRBJ2-1,-,TGTGCCAGCAGCTTCGACAGGGGATCATACAATGAGCAGTTCTTC,CASSFDRGSYNEQFF
TRBD1,TRBV12-3/TRBV12-4,13,TRBJ1-2,-,TGTGCCAGCAGTTTTAACAGGGGAGATGGCTACACCTTC,CASSFNRGDGYTF
TRBD2,TRBV19,15,TRBJ2-1,-,TGTGCCAGTAGTTTTGAAGCGGGGGATTACAATGAGCAGTTCTTC,CASSFEAGDYNEQFF
TRBD1,TRBV2,16,TRBJ1-2,-,TGTGCCAGCACCTCGACAGGGACCTCCATTAACTATGGCTACACCTTC,CASTSTGTSINYGYTF
TRBD1,TRBV3-1/TRBV3-2,17,TRBJ1-6,few,TGTGCCAGCAGCCGTACACCCGGGACAGGGAAGAATTCACCCCTCCACTTT,CASSRTPGTGKNSPLHF
-,TRBV5-1,12,TRBJ1-1,-,TGCGCCAGCAGCCCTGGCGGGGGGGAAGCTTTCTTT,CASSPGGGEAFF
TRBD1,TRBV7-9,15,TRBJ2-1,-,TGTGCCAGCAGCAAGACAGGGATCTTCGGGGATGAGCAGTTCTTC,CASSKTGIFGDEQFF
-,TRBV10-3,13,TRBJ2-7,-,TGTGCCATCAGTGAGTCGACTAGACTTGGGTTGTCCTTC,CAISESTRLGLSF
-,TRBV9,16,TRBJ1-4,-,TGTGCCAGCAGCGTAGCTCCGGCAGGGAGGAGGGAAAAACTGTTTTTT,CASSVAPAGRREKLFF
-,TRBV2,15,TRBJ1-2,-,TGTGCCAGCAGGAAGGACAGAGCGACTAACTATGGCTACACCTTC,CASRKDRATNYGYTF
TRBD1,TRBV29-1,10,TRBJ2-1,-,TGCAGCGTTTACCGGGACAGTATGTTCTTC,CSVYRDSMFF
TRBD1,TRBV6-5,14,TRBJ2-7,-,TGTGCCAGCAGTTTCCGGGACAGGACCTACGAGCAGTACTTC,CASSFRDRTYEQYF
TRBD1,TRBV27,14,TRBJ1-6,-,TGTGCCAGCAGCTTGGGACAGGGTAATTCACCCCTCCACTTT,CASSLGQGNSPLHF
TRBD2,TRBV24-1,17,TRBJ2-1,-,TGTGCCACCAGTGACCCTAGCGGGAGGGCGGACCACAATGAGCAGTTCTTC,CATSDPSGRADHNEQFF
-,TRBV2,15,TRBJ1-3,-,TGTGCCAGCAGTGCAGCGTCGATTCAGGGAAACACCATATATTTT,CASSAASIQGNTIYF
-,TRBV7-9,12,TRBJ2-7,-,TGTGCCAGCAGCTTAACAGTCTACGAGCAGTACTTC,CASSLTVYEQYF
TRBD1,TRBV11-2,16,TRBJ1-2,-,TGTGCCAGCAGCTTAGATAGGGGACAGGGGAACTATGGCTACACCTTC,CASSLDRGQGNYGYTF
-,TRBV15,12,TRBJ2-3,-,TGTGCCACCAGCAGAGATAGTGATACGCAGTATTTT,CATSRDSDTQYF
-,TRBV7-2,13,TRBJ1-4,-,TGTGCCACCGCGGGGTTGAGGGGAGAAAAACTGTTTTTT,CATAGLRGEKLFF
TRBD1,TRBV6-5,16,TRBJ1-3,-,TGTGCCAGCAGATACTCCGGGACAGGGTCCGGAAACACCATATATTTT,CASRYSGTGSGNTIYF
TRBD1,TRBV18,14,TRBJ1-1,-,TGTGCCAGCTCACCGGGACAGGGCTTCACTGAAGCTTTCTTT,CASSPGQGFTEAFF
TRBD2,TRBV18,16,TRBJ2-7,-,TGTGCCAGCTCACCCCCCCTACTAGCGGGAGGGGGCGAGCAGTACTTC,CASSPPLLAGGGEQYF
TRBD1,TRBV6-5,15,TRBJ1-3,once,TGTGCCAGCAGACGGACAGGGGACTCTGGAAACACCATATATTTT,CASRRTGDSGNTIYF